A single sample gave rise to the 25 T cell receptor beta chains below, sequenced in a study of T cells in Graves' hyperthyroidism and ophthalmopathy. RNA transcripts yielded amplified TCR beta CDR3 regions. The TCR CDR3 first-round RT-PCR relied on the HTBI primer set. MiXCR was run by TCRdb on the multiplex PCR reads, yielding one entry per CDR3 protein. The sample has a few hundred thousand distinct CDR3 sequences, 14% seen once; the top ten hold around 19%. Sample: blood. These TCRs come from a woman under 40 with Graves' ophthalmopathy.

This clonotype was counted many times. The chain employs TRBV29-1 and TRBJ2-4; D is uncertain. The CDR3 covers 14 residues. From germline, CDR1 is SQVTM and CDR2 ANQGSEA. With 2 bases removed from V and 7 bases from J, the gap between germline ends came to 15 bases. In nucleotides, the CDR3 is TGCAGCGTTGAAACATCGGTTCTGAAGAACATTCAGTACTTC. Protein: CSVETSVLKNIQYF.

This clonotype was observed many times. The chain couples TRBV12-3 or TRBV12-4 to TRBJ2-3; D is perhaps TRBD1 (6 bases). This CDR3 is built from 16 residues. Deletions cut 8 bases from V and 0 bases from J, with 18 bases between. The CDR3 here is CASALVGHDSTDTQYF. CDR3 in DNA: TGTGCCAGCGCACTAGTGGGACATGATAGCACAGATACGCAGTATTTT.

This chain links TRBV24-1 with TRBJ1-2; 10 bases match TRBD1. The CDR3 spans 15 residues. The germline V gene encodes CDR1 KGHDR and CDR2 SFDVKD. The J segment lost 3 bases and the V segment lost 3 bases, leaving 3 bases of the junction unmatched. CDR3 coding DNA: TGTGCCACCAGTGATAGCGGACAGGGGGACTATGGCTACACCTTC. The encoded protein is CATSDSGQGDYGYTF.

This clonotype has a handful of counts. V usage is TRBV3-1 and J usage is TRBJ1-5; D perhaps matches TRBD1 (5 bases). The germline V and J ends were trimmed by 4 bases and 3 bases, with 10 bases remaining between them. The CDR3 has 14 amino acids. Germline assignment: CDR1 LGHDT and CDR2 YNNKEL (reference sequence). CDR3 amino acids: CASSRAGDNQPQHF. CDR3 in DNA: TGTGCCAGCAGCCGCGCGGGGGACAATCAGCCCCAGCATTTT.

The V call is TRBV7-9, the J call TRBJ1-1; D unclear. Trimming shortened V by 2 bases and J by 2 bases, and 9 bases separated the two germline ends. Germline V lookup: CDR1 SEHNR, CDR2 FQNEAQ (reference sequence). This CDR3 comprises 14 residues. The CDR3 reads CASSLSIYNTEAFF. CDR3 nucleotide sequence: TGTGCCAGCAGCTTATCAATCTACAACACTGAAGCTTTCTTT. The variable domain in full, with the rest retrieved from reference TRBV7-9 and TRBJ1-1, is DTGVSQNPRHKITKRGQNVTFRCDPISEHNRLYWYRQTLGQGPEFLTYFQNEAQLEKSRLLSDRFSAERPKGSFSTLEIQRTEQGDSAMYLCASSLSIYNTEAFFGQGTRLTVV.

The DNA of the CDR3 is TGTGCCAGCAGCTTTTACAGGGGCACTGAAGCTTTCTTT. Translated: CASSFYRGTEAFF. The chain combines TRBV7-3 with TRBJ1-1; TRBD1 matches 7 bases. CDR1 is SGHTA, CDR2 FQGTGA, per germline. Trimming at V came to 3 bases and at J to 4 bases, leaving 2 bases not matched to a gene. This CDR3 is built from 13 residues.

This clonotype was counted a single time. Just one base apart from a much larger clone, this may be a read error. This chain uses TRBV5-1 with TRBJ2-7; D call uncertain. The assigned J gene may be wrong: the sequence end matches TRBJ2-1 better. Germline CDR1 reads SGHRS; CDR2 reads YFSETQ. The CDR3 consists of 12 residues. CDR3 sequence reads: CASSLSTYEQFF. The CDR3 bases are TGCGCCAGCAGCTTGTCCACCTACGAGCAGTTCTTC.

This clonotype was counted many times. The V call is TRBV6-1, the J call TRBJ1-1; 8 bases match TRBD1. The junction had 7 bases not matched to a gene; V was cut back by 7 bases and J by 6 bases. The germline V gene has CDR1 MNHNS and CDR2 SASEGT. The CDR3 extends over 13 amino acids. The CDR3 region is CASTWTGRAEAFF. The CDR3 DNA reads TGTGCCAGCACCTGGACAGGGAGGGCTGAAGCTTTCTTT.

Only a few counts were recorded for this clonotype. The chain has TRBV3-1 and TRBJ2-5; D call uncertain. V was clipped by 0 bases and J by 12 bases, with 17 bases between them. The CDR3 extends over 14 amino acids. Germline V gives CDR1 LGHDT, CDR2 YNNKEL (reference sequence). The CDR3 here is CASSQEVSVDGKYF. CDR3 bases: TGTGCCAGCAGCCAAGAGGTCAGTGTGGATGGGAAGTACTTC.

This clonotype was seen ten or more times. This chain's CDR3 is CASLTWTITEAFF. The CDR3 nucleotides read TGTGCCAGCTTGACCTGGACTATCACTGAAGCTTTCTTT. The rearrangement uses TRBV2 and TRBJ1-1; D gene uncertain. The CDR3 extends over 13 amino acids. The V and J ends lost 8 bases and 4 bases respectively, with 14 bases between them. Per the germline V gene, CDR1 is SNHLY and CDR2 is FYNNEI.

This clonotype was found once. Germline and junction disagree at one end, which may indicate a read error. The chain carries TRBV7-6 and TRBJ2-5; D is unresolved. The V gene's germline CDR1 is SGHVS and CDR2 FNYEAQ. The CDR3 runs to 13 residues. CDR3 bases: TGTGCCAGCAGCCACGATCCAAAAGAGGCCCAGTACTTC. Amino acid sequence: CASSHDPKEAQYF.

This clonotype was found a few times. This may come from a read error, since a much larger clone is one base off. The gene calls are TRBV4-2 and TRBJ2-3, with unresolved D. This CDR3 comprises 15 residues. V dropped 0 bases and J dropped 8 bases, with 15 bases sitting between them. The V gene's germline CDR1 is LGHNA and CDR2 YNFKEQ. DNA for the CDR3: TGTGCCAGCAGCCAAGAAGGCGAGCCAGTTAGTACGCAGTATTTT. This translates into CASSQEGEPVSTQYF.

This clonotype showed up many times. The chain links TRBV28 to TRBJ2-3, with 10 bases matching TRBD2. Germline V CDR1 and CDR2: MDHEN, SYDVKM. The trim removed 4 bases at V and 0 bases at J, leaving 7 bases unmatched. This CDR3 has 17 amino acids. The CDR3, as DNA: TGTGCCAGCAGTTATGATAGCGGGGGGATTAGCACAGATACGCAGTATTTT. Its translation is CASSYDSGGISTDTQYF. Based on the CDR3 plus reference TRBV28 and TRBJ2-3, the full variable domain is DVKVTQSSRYLVKRTGEKVFLECVQDMDHENMFWYRQDPGLGLRLIYFSYDVKMKEKGDIPEGYSVSREKKERFSLILESASTNQTSMYLCASSYDSGGISTDTQYFGPGTRLTVL.

This clonotype occurred many times. This chain links TRBV11-2 with TRBJ2-5; 10 bases map to TRBD2. The V gene's germline CDR1 is SGHAT and CDR2 FQNNGV. The trim removed 3 bases at V and 5 bases at J, leaving 9 bases unmatched. The CDR3 length is 16 residues. CDR3: CASSFLAGASRETQYF. The CDR3 nucleotides read TGTGCCAGCAGCTTTCTAGCGGGGGCCAGTCGGGAGACCCAGTACTTC.

At least ten counts were recorded for this clonotype. CDR3 nucleotides: TGCGCCAGCAGCCAGGCAAGGGACAGGGGGCTTCCCCTAGCTTTCTTT. This sequence encodes CASSQARDRGLPLAFF. The V call is TRBV4-1, the J call TRBJ1-1, with 12 bases identical to TRBD1. The CDR3 totals 16 residues. Losses at the gene ends were 3 bases for V and 10 bases for J; bases not matched to a gene: 12. CDR1 is MGHRA, CDR2 YSYEKL, per germline.

At least ten counts were recorded for this clonotype. The J gene is TRBJ2-7, the V gene TRBV5-1, with 9 bases aligning to TRBD1. With 0 bases clipped from V and 5 bases from J, the junction kept 6 bases outside the gene matches. Germline V gene data show CDR1 as SGHRS and CDR2 as YFSETQ. CDR3 length equals 15 residues. CDR3 coding DNA: TGCGCCAGCAGCTTGGCCGGGACAGGGATCAACGAGCAGTACTTC. This encodes CASSLAGTGINEQYF.

This clonotype has a count of ten or more. The rearrangement joins TRBV12-5 to TRBJ1-5, with TRBD1 identical over 11 bases. Trimming cost V 5 bases and J 0 bases; bases outside gene matches: 6. Germline assignment: CDR1 LGHNT and CDR2 FRNRAP. The CDR3 runs to 17 residues. The CDR3 DNA reads as TGTGCTAGTGGTGGGGGACAGGGGGTTGTTAGCAATCAGCCCCAGCATTTT. As protein: CASGGGQGVVSNQPQHF.

This clonotype was recorded many times. V is TRBV5-1 and J is TRBJ2-7; 7 nucleotides match TRBD2. CDR1 SGHRS and CDR2 YFSETQ come from the germline V gene. This CDR3 has 16 residues. V lost 2 bases and J lost 0; bases outside the gene matches: 8. CDR3 sequence: CASSFLAGPRSYEQYF. CDR3 nucleotides: TGCGCCAGCAGCTTCTTAGCGGGCCCACGCTCCTACGAGCAGTACTTC.

This clonotype was recorded at least ten times. CDR3 in amino acids: CATSRDQVSEAEAFF. The CDR3 coding sequence is TGTGCCACCAGCAGAGATCAGGTTAGTGAGGCTGAAGCTTTCTTT. The chain employs TRBV15 and TRBJ1-1; D unresolved. The CDR3 length is 15 residues. Germline values: CDR1 LNHNV, CDR2 YYDKDF (reference sequence). The ends were cut back, 0 bases at V and 6 bases at J, with 14 bases in the middle.

This clonotype was counted ten times or more. The CDR3 loop reads CASSSGLVADTQYF. The CDR3 DNA sequence: TGTGCCAGCAGCTCGGGACTAGTGGCAGATACGCAGTATTTT. The chain employs TRBV7-2 and TRBJ2-3; 8 bases line up with TRBD2. CDR3 size: 14 residues. V dropped 4 bases and J dropped 4; count of bases not matched to a gene: 4. Germline V CDR1 and CDR2: SGHTA, FQGNSA. The entire variable domain, with the rest obtained from reference TRBV7-2 and TRBJ2-3, is as follows: GAGVSQSPSNKVTEKGKDVELRCDPISGHTALYWYRQSLGQGLEFLIYFQGNSAPDKSGLPSDRFSAERTGGSVSTLTIQRTQQEDSAVYLCASSSGLVADTQYFGPGTRLTVL.

This clonotype has a count of ten or more. The V call is TRBV3-1, the J call TRBJ1-4, with TRBD1 matching 7 bases. The J segment lost 7 bases and the V segment lost 7 bases, leaving 9 bases of the junction unmatched. The germline V gene encodes CDR1 LGHDT and CDR2 YNNKEL (reference sequence). The CDR3 runs 14 residues. The CDR3 coding sequence is TGTGCCAGCATGAACAGGGGAGTCGGTGAAAAACTGTTTTTT. This sequence encodes CASMNRGVGEKLFF. The variable domain in full, with the rest retrieved from reference TRBV3-1 and TRBJ1-4, is DTAVSQTPKYLVTQMGNDKSIKCEQNLGHDTMYWYKQDSKKFLKIMFSYNNKELIINETVPNRFSPKSPDKAHLNLHINSLELGDSAVYFCASMNRGVGEKLFFGSGTQLSVL.

In its sample, this clonotype was seen many times. The chain couples TRBV24-1 to TRBJ2-3; D call uncertain. The CDR3 runs to 12 residues. CDR1 is KGHDR, CDR2 SFDVKD, per germline. V lost 12 bases and J 5 bases, leaving 14 bases between the germline ends. Here the CDR3 reads CAPDCSEDTQYF. In nucleotides, the CDR3 is TGTGCCCCCGATTGCAGCGAAGATACGCAGTATTTT.

This clonotype was observed a handful of times. The rearrangement links TRBV5-4 to TRBJ1-1, with D possibly matching TRBD1 (5 bases). Trimming left V 5 bases short and J 2 bases short, with 13 bases between. Germline CDR1 reads SGHNT; CDR2 reads YYREEE (reference sequence). This CDR3 is built from 14 residues. The CDR3 DNA follows: TGTGCCAGCAGTCTCCAACAGGTTAACACTGAAGCTTTCTTT. It is translated as CASSLQQVNTEAFF.

The table lists this clonotype with many counts. The chain is built from TRBV7-2 and TRBJ1-1; D not certain. The germline V gene has CDR1 SGHTA and CDR2 FQGNSA. This CDR3 has 15 amino acids. V was cut by 1 base and J by 6 bases, with 15 bases left in between. The CDR3 sequence: CASSLGPQARPEAFF. DNA for the CDR3: TGTGCCAGCAGCTTAGGGCCCCAGGCTCGCCCTGAAGCTTTCTTT.

This clonotype was seen repeatedly, ten times or more. The rearrangement joins TRBV6-1 to TRBJ2-1, with D perhaps being TRBD1 or TRBD2 (5 bases each). The CDR3 has 14 residues. From germline, CDR1 is MNHNS and CDR2 SASEGT. The V and J ends lost 7 bases and 0 bases respectively, with 10 bases between them. The CDR3 DNA reads as TGTGCCAGCACTCCGGGGACCTCCTACAATGAGCAGTTCTTC. Its translation is CASTPGTSYNEQFF.